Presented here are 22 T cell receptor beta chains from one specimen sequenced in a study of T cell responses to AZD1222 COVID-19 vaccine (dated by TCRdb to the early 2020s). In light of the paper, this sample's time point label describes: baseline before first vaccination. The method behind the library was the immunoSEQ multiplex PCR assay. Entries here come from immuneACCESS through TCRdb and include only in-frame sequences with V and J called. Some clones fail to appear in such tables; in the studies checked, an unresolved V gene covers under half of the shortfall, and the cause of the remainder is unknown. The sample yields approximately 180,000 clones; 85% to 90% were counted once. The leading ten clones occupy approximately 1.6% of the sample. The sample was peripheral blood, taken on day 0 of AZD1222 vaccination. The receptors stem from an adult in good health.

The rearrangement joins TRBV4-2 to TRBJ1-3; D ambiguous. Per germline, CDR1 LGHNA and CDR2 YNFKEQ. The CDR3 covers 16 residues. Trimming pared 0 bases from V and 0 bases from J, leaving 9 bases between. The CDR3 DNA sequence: TGTGCCAGCAGCCAAGATAAGGAGAGCTCTGGAAACACCATATATTTT. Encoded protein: CASSQDKESSGNTIYF.

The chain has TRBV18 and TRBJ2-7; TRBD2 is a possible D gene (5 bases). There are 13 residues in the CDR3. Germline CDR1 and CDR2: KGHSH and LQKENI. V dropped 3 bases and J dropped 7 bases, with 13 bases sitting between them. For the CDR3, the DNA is TGTGCCAGCTCACCTCCCCCCCCGGGGGAGCAGTACGTC. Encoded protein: CASSPPPPGEQYV.

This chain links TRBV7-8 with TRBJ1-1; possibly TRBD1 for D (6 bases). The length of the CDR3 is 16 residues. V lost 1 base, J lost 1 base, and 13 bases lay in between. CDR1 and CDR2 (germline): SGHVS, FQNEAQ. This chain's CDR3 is CASSLEQGRQNTEAFF. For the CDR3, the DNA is TGTGCCAGCAGCTTAGAACAGGGCAGACAGAACACTGAAGCTTTCTTT. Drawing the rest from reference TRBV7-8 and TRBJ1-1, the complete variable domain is GAGVSQSPRYKVAKRGQDVALRCDPISGHVSLFWYQQALGQGPEFLTYFQNEAQLDKSGLPSDRFFAERPEGSVSTLKIQRTQQEDSAVYLCASSLEQGRQNTEAFFGQGTRLTVV.

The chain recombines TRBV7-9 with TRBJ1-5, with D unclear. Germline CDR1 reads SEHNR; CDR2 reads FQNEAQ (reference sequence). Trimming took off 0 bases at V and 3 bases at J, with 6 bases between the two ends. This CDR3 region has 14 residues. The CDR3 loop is CASSLAGYNQPQHF. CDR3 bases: TGTGCCAGCAGCTTAGCAGGGTACAATCAGCCCCAGCATTTT.

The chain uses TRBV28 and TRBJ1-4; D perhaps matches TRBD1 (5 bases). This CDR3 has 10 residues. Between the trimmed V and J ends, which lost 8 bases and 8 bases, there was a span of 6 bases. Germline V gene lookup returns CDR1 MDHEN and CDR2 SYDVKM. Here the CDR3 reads CASGTEKLFF. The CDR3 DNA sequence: TGTGCCAGCGGGACCGAAAAACTGTTTTTT.

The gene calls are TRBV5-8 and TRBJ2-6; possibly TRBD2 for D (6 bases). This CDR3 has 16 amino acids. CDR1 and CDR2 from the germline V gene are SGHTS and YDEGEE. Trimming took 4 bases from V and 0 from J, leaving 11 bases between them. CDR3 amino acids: CASSRGWASGANVLTF. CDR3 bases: TGTGCCAGCAGCCGGGGGTGGGCCTCTGGGGCCAACGTCCTGACTTTC.

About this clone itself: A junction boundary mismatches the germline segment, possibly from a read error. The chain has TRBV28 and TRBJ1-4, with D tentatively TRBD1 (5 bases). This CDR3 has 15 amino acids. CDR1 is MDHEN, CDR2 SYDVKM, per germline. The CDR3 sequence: CASSSYRYNNDKLFF. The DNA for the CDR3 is TGTGCCAGCAGTTCCTACAGGTATAATAATGACAAACTGTTTTTT.

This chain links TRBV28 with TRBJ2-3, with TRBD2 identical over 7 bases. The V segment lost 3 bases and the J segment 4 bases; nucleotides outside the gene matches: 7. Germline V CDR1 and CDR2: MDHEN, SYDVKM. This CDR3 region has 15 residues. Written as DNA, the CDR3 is TGTGCCAGCAGTTTGGGGCGGGGGAACTCAGATACGCAGTATTTT. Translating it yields CASSLGRGNSDTQYF.

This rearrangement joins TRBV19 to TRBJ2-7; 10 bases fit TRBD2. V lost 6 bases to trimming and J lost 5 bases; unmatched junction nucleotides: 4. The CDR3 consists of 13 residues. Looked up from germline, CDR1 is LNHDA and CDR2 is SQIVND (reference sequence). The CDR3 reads CASRLAGAHEQYF. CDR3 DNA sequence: TGTGCCAGTAGGCTAGCGGGAGCCCACGAGCAGTACTTC.

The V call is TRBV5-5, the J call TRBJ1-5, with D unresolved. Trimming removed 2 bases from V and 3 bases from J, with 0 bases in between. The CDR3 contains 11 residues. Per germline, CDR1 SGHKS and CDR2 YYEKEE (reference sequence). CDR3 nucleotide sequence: TGTGCCAGCAGCTTCAATCAGCCCCAGCATTTT. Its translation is CASSFNQPQHF.

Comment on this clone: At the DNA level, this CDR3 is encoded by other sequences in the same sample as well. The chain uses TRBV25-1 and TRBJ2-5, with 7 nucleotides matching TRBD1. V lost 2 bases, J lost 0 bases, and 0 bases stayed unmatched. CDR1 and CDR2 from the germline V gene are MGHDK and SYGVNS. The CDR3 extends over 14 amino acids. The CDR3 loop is CASSERGHQETQYF. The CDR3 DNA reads TGTGCCAGCAGTGAAAGGGGGCACCAAGAGACCCAGTACTTC.

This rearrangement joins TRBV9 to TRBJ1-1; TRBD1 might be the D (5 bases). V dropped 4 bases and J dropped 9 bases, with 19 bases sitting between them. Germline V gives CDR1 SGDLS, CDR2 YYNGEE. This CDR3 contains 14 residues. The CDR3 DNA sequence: TGTGCCAGCAGCTTGGGACCCTCGGGAGGGCAAGCTTTCTTT. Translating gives CASSLGPSGGQAFF.

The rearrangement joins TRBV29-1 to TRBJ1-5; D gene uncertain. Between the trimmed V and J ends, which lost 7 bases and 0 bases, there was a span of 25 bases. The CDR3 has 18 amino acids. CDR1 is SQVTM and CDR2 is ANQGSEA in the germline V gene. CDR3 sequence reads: CSADGQNPANYSNQPQHF. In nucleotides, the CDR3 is TGCAGCGCTGACGGCCAGAATCCAGCCAATTATAGCAATCAGCCCCAGCATTTT. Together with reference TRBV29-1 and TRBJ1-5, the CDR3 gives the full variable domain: SAVISQKPSRDICQRGTSLTIQCQVDSQVTMMFWYRQQPGQSLTLIATANQGSEATYESGFVIDKFPISRPNLTFSTLTVSNMSPEDSSIYLCSADGQNPANYSNQPQHFGDGTRLSIL.

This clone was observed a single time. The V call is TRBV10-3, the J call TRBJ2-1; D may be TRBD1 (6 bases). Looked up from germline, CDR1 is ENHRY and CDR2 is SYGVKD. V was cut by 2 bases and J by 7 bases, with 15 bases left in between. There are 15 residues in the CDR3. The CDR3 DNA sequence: TGTGCCATCAGTGAGAACAGGGAAGCTTGGAATGAGCAGTTCTTC. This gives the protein CAISENREAWNEQFF.

This CDR3 is CASSKGAGVSNQPQHF. In nucleotides, the CDR3 is TGTGCCAGCAGCAAAGGGGCAGGGGTAAGCAATCAGCCCCAGCATTTT. The chain has TRBV3-1 (or the pseudogene TRBV3-2) and TRBJ1-5, with TRBD1 as a possible D gene (6 bases). Germline V gene data show CDR1 as LGHDT and CDR2 as YNNKEL (reference sequence). V lost 5 bases, J lost 1 base, and 15 bases lay in between. This CDR3 is built from 16 residues.

The CDR3 region is CASSVLIAGNYNEQFF. In DNA, the CDR3 is TGTGCCAGCAGCGTCCTAATAGCGGGAAACTACAATGAGCAGTTCTTC. The V and J genes are TRBV9 and TRBJ2-1; TRBD2 matches at 8 bases. There are 16 residues in the CDR3. The ends lost 2 bases at V and 3 bases at J; junction bases unmatched: 7. Per the germline V gene, CDR1 is SGDLS and CDR2 is YYNGEE.

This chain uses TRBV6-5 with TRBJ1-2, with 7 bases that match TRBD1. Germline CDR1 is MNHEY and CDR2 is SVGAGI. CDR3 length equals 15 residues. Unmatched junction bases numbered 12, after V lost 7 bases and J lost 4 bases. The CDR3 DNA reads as TGTGCCAGCATTCTTGAGACAGGGTCCCTCTATGGCTACACCTTC. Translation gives CASILETGSLYGYTF.

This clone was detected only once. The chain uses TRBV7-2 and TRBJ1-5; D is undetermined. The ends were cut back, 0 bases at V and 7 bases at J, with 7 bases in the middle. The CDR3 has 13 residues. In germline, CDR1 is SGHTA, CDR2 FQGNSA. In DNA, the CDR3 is TGTGCCAGCAGCTTAGCCCCTCAGCAGCCCCAGCATTTT. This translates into CASSLAPQQPQHF.

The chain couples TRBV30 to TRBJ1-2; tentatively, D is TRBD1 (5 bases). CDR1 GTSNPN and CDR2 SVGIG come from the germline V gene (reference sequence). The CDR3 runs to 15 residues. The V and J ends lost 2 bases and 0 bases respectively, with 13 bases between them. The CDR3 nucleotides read TGTGCCTGGAGTACAGCGGGCAGGGCTAACTATGGCTACACCTTC. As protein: CAWSTAGRANYGYTF.

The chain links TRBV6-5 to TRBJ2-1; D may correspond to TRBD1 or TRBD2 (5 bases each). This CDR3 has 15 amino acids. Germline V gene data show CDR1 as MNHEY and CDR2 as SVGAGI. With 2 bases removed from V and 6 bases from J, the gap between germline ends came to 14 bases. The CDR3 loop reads CASSYDGAPGNEQFF. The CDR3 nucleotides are TGTGCCAGCAGTTACGACGGGGCCCCGGGCAATGAGCAGTTCTTC.

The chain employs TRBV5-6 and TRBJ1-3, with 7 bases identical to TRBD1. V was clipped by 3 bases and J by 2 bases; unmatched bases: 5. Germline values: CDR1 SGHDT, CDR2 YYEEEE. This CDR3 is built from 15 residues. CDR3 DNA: TGTGCCAGCAGCTCCGGAGACAGGGCTGGAAACACCATATATTTT. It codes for CASSSGDRAGNTIYF.

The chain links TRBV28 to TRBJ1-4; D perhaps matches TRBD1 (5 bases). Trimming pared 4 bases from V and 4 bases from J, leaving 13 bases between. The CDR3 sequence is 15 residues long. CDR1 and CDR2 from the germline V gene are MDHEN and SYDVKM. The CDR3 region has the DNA TGTGCCAGCAGTTCGACGGGACGGGATAATGAAAAACTGTTTTTT. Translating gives CASSSTGRDNEKLFF. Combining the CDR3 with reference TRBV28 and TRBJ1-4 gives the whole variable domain DVKVTQSSRYLVKRTGEKVFLECVQDMDHENMFWYRQDPGLGLRLIYFSYDVKMKEKGDIPEGYSVSREKKERFSLILESASTNQTSMYLCASSSTGRDNEKLFFGSGTQLSVL.